This TCR beta chain derives from a study of regulatory T cells in long-lasting Graves disease. In its sample, this clonotype was seen many times. Trimming shortened V by 3 bases and J by 1 base, and 13 bases separated the two germline ends. CDR1 and CDR2 (germline): SGHRS, YFSETQ. This CDR3 has 15 amino acids. Construction of TCR beta libraries relied on iRepertoire HTBI primers and on Arm-PCR targeting CDR3 regions. TCRdb reprocessed the multiplex PCR reads with MiXCR, giving one entry per CDR3 protein. The sample lists more than 350,000 distinct CDR3 sequences, over 20% occurring once. Time point defined: persistent/refractory GD, antithyroid drugs over 5 years with positive TRAb. PBMC-extracted RNA yielded the TCR library.

V and J are TRBV5-1 and TRBJ1-1; a weak D match, TRBD1 (6 bases). The material was peripheral blood mononuclear cells (PBMCs), obtained when the disease was refractory, from a patient treated with antithyroid drugs. This clonotype originated in a female donor with Graves disease. The CDR3 DNA reads as TGCGCCAGCAGCTCGACCCAGGGGCGGAACACTGAAGCTTTCTTT. It encodes CASSSTQGRNTEAFF.